Below are 22 T cell receptor beta chains sequenced from a single sample in a study of blood T cells in healthy people across ages. Using a J-beta primer mix together with a sample-barcoded 5' primer, a second PCR was run for about 7 to 12 cycles. TCRdb fed the 5' RACE reads into MiXCR, producing one record per CDR3 protein. The data hold around 940,000 distinct CDR3 sequences, with roughly half observed a single time. The sequenced material came from blood. The receptors stem from a woman in her sixties or seventies in good health.

The chain carries TRBV7-6 and TRBJ2-7; D is unclear. Germline-derived CDR1 and CDR2 are SGHVS and FNYEAQ. The ends were cut back, 2 bases at V and 5 bases at J, with 7 bases in the middle. The CDR3 spans 12 residues. The CDR3 is CASSLSQDEQYF. In DNA form, the CDR3 reads TGTGCCAGCAGCTTATCCCAGGACGAGCAGTACTTC.

This rearrangement joins TRBV27 to TRBJ2-3, with 11 bases that match TRBD2. This CDR3 is built from 16 residues. V was clipped by 6 bases and J by 2 bases; unmatched bases: 7. Germline-derived CDR1 and CDR2 are MNHEY and SMNVEV (reference sequence). Written as DNA, the CDR3 is TGTGCCAGCAGACCCGGGACTAGCGGTTACACAGATACGCAGTATTTT. Translated, it gives CASRPGTSGYTDTQYF.

In this sample, this clonotype turned up a few times. This chain joins TRBV4-3 and TRBJ2-7; D may be TRBD2 (5 bases). This CDR3 spans 16 amino acids. V lost 4 bases, J lost 0 bases, and 16 bases lay in between. The V gene's germline CDR1 is LGHNA and CDR2 YSLEER. CDR3 in DNA: TGCGCCAGCAGCCGGCTTAACGTAGGAGGCTCCTACGAGCAGTACTTC. This codes for CASSRLNVGGSYEQYF.

The chain links TRBV7-9 to TRBJ2-5; 10 bases agree with TRBD1. Losses at the gene ends were 8 bases for V and 0 bases for J; bases not matched to a gene: 6. Germline V gene sequence: CDR1 SEHNR, CDR2 FQNEAQ (reference sequence). The CDR3 runs to 15 residues. The CDR3 nucleotides are TGTGCCAGCGGCGGGACAGGGGTCGACCAAGAGACCCAGTACTTC. As protein: CASGGTGVDQETQYF.

The chain is built from TRBV27 and TRBJ2-7; 7 positions match TRBD1. J was trimmed by 3 bases and V by 5 bases; bases with no gene match: 25. CDR1 and CDR2 (germline): MNHEY, SMNVEV (reference sequence). The CDR3 runs 20 residues. The CDR3 loop reads CASSTIGVLRTGFPHYEQYF. CDR3 sequence (DNA): TGTGCCAGCAGTACTATCGGGGTTTTAAGGACAGGCTTCCCCCACTACGAGCAGTACTTC.

The chain employs TRBV12-3 or TRBV12-4 and TRBJ2-2, with D unclear. There are 16 residues in the CDR3. Trimming removed 6 bases at V and 4 bases at J, with 18 bases between. The CDR3 coding sequence is TGTGCCAGCAGCCCCGCCTGGGTCCCTTCCACCGGGGAGCTGTTTTTT. Its translation is CASSPAWVPSTGELFF.

This rearrangement joins TRBV20-1 to TRBJ2-1, with 10 nucleotides matching TRBD2. V was clipped by 3 bases and J by 5 bases; unmatched bases: 4. Germline loops: CDR1 DFQATT, CDR2 SNEGSKA (reference sequence). The CDR3 consists of 14 residues. The CDR3 coding sequence is TGCAGTGCTAGGGGGGGACTAGCGCACAATGAGCAGTTCTTC. The encoded protein is CSARGGLAHNEQFF.

This clonotype has a handful of counts. The chain has TRBV10-3 and TRBJ2-7, with TRBD2 matching 13 bases. Germline CDR1 reads ENHRY; CDR2 reads SYGVKD. The length of the CDR3 is 20 residues. V was clipped by 3 bases and J by 3 bases; unmatched bases: 17. The CDR3 here is CAISDGSGGQGTSGIYEQYF. The CDR3 DNA sequence: TGTGCCATCAGTGACGGGTCCGGGGGACAGGGGACTAGCGGGATCTACGAGCAGTACTTC.

This clonotype was seen a handful of times. The rearrangement uses TRBV9 and TRBJ2-5; D is uncertain. In germline, CDR1 is SGDLS, CDR2 YYNGEE. Trimming removed 0 bases at V and 5 bases at J, with 14 bases between. CDR3 size: 15 residues. The CDR3 DNA reads TGTGCCAGCAGCGTAGGTGGCAGTGCCCGGGAGACCCAGTACTTC. Protein: CASSVGGSARETQYF. Looking up the rest from reference TRBV9 and TRBJ2-5 gives the full variable domain: DSGVTQTPKHLITATGQRVTLRCSPRSGDLSVYWYQQSLDQGLQFLIQYYNGEERAKGNILERFSAQQFPDLHSELNLSSLELGDSALYFCASSVGGSARETQYFGPGTRLLVL.

The chain couples TRBV7-9 to TRBJ1-1; no definite D call. Trimming stripped 0 bases from V and 7 bases from J, with 9 bases between. Germline values: CDR1 SEHNR, CDR2 FQNEAQ (reference sequence). The CDR3 sequence is 13 residues long. The CDR3 loop reads CASSLAGAFEAFF. CDR3 bases: TGTGCCAGCAGCTTAGCTGGCGCATTTGAAGCTTTCTTT.

A few counts support this clonotype. This chain joins TRBV20-1 and TRBJ2-5; D not resolved. The CDR3 is 12 residues long. Germline values: CDR1 DFQATT, CDR2 SNEGSKA (reference sequence). The V end was cut by 4 bases, the J end by 2 bases, with 8 bases between. The CDR3 DNA reads as TGCAGTGCTAAGGAAAATCAAGAGACCCAGTACTTC. Protein: CSAKENQETQYF.

This clonotype came up once. Germline is not matched at one junction end, which may reflect a read error. The V and J genes are TRBV28 and TRBJ2-3; D possibly uses TRBD1 or TRBD2 (5 bases each). The CDR3 sequence is 14 residues long. Germline V lookup: CDR1 MDHEN, CDR2 SYDVKM. CDR3 amino acids: CATRGTTHTETQYF. CDR3 bases: TGTGCCACCCGAGGGACCACACACACAGAGACGCAGTATTTT. The entire variable domain, with the rest obtained from reference TRBV28 and TRBJ2-3, is as follows: DVKVTQSSRYLVKRTGEKVFLECVQDMDHENMFWYRQDPGLGLRLIYFSYDVKMKEKGDIPEGYSVSREKKERFSLILESASTNQTSMYLCATRGTTHTETQYFGPGTRLTVL.

The chain uses TRBV7-2 and TRBJ2-7, with 7 bases aligning to TRBD1. The germline V gene has CDR1 SGHTA and CDR2 FQGNSA. V lost 1 base and J lost 10; bases outside the gene matches: 13. This CDR3 comprises 15 residues. CDR3 in DNA: TGTGCCAGCAGCTTAGGGGCGACAGGGTCCGTGGCCCAGTACTTC. Residues: CASSLGATGSVAQYF. Complete variable domain (other parts from reference TRBV7-2 and TRBJ2-7): GAGVSQSPSNKVTEKGKDVELRCDPISGHTALYWYRQSLGQGLEFLIYFQGNSAPDKSGLPSDRFSAERTGGSVSTLTIQRTQQEDSAVYLCASSLGATGSVAQYFGPGTRLTVT.

The chain combines TRBV28 with TRBJ2-4; TRBD2 matches 8 bases. V was pared by 2 bases and J by 0 bases, with 3 bases of the junction left unmatched. CDR3 length: 16 residues. Germline assignment: CDR1 MDHEN and CDR2 SYDVKM. The CDR3 DNA follows: TGTGCCAGCAGTTTAGTGCTAGCGGGAGCCAAAAACATTCAGTACTTC. Its translation: CASSLVLAGAKNIQYF.

Remarks on this clonotype: A read error may account for a junction end that differs from germline. V gene TRBV29-1 combines with J gene TRBJ1-2, with D unclear. Germline loops: CDR1 SQVTM, CDR2 ANQGSEA. This CDR3 is built from 8 residues. The CDR3 spells CSPDGHTF. Here the CDR3 DNA reads TGCAGTCCTGATGGCCACACCTTC.

This rearrangement joins TRBV6-6 to TRBJ1-5, with unresolved D. CDR3 length: 14 residues. V dropped 3 bases and J dropped 5 bases, with 11 bases sitting between them. Germline CDR1 and CDR2: MNHNY and SVGAGI (reference sequence). The CDR3 protein is CASSYLSGDQPQHF. As DNA, the CDR3 is TGTGCCAGCAGTTATCTGTCCGGGGATCAGCCCCAGCATTTT.

Turning to this clonotype: One junction end does not reproduce the germline sequence, and a read error may be involved. The J gene is TRBJ2-4, the V gene TRBV7-9, with TRBD2 identical over 7 bases. The CDR3 has 16 residues. CDR1 and CDR2 from the germline V gene are SEHNR and FQNEAQ (reference sequence). The CDR3 nucleotides read TGTACCAGCAGCCCTGAATGGCGGGAGTCCGGCAATGAGCAGTACTTC. As protein: CTSSPEWRESGNEQYF.

The genes are TRBV4-2 and TRBJ2-7; D is possibly TRBD2 (6 bases). Germline V gene sequence: CDR1 LGHNA, CDR2 YNFKEQ. The ends were cut back, 2 bases at V and 0 bases at J, with 17 bases in the middle. This CDR3 is 17 amino acids long. CDR3 DNA sequence: TGTGCCAGCAGCCAAAGGGCGGGACGGACTAACTCCTACGAGCAGTACTTC. Protein sequence: CASSQRAGRTNSYEQYF.

J is TRBJ2-7 and V is TRBV28; D perhaps matches TRBD2 (6 bases). With 2 bases removed from V and 0 bases from J, the gap between germline ends came to 11 bases. Per germline, CDR1 MDHEN and CDR2 SYDVKM. This CDR3 has 15 amino acids. CDR3 loop: CASSLLAPNSYEQYF. CDR3 sequence (DNA): TGTGCCAGCAGTTTACTAGCGCCTAACTCCTACGAGCAGTACTTC.

CDR3 sequence (DNA): TGCAGCGTTGTAGGGCCGACAGGCACCGGCCGGAGGTACTTC. Amino acids: CSVVGPTGTGRRYF. The chain carries TRBV29-1 and TRBJ2-5, with D possibly being TRBD1 (6 bases). The CDR3 has 14 residues. Looked up from germline, CDR1 is SQVTM and CDR2 is ANQGSEA. Trimming stripped 4 bases from V and 13 bases from J, with 25 bases between.

The V and J genes are TRBV7-9 and TRBJ1-1, with TRBD1 matching 7 bases. The CDR3 has 13 amino acids. Per the germline V gene, CDR1 is SEHNR and CDR2 is FQNEAQ (reference sequence). With 5 bases clipped from V and 4 bases from J, the junction kept 4 bases outside the gene matches. The CDR3 nucleotides are TGTGCCAGCAGCGGGAGACAGGGCACTGAAGCTTTCTTT. This gives the protein CASSGRQGTEAFF.

The chain couples TRBV5-1 to TRBJ2-3, with TRBD2 matching over 9 bases. The V segment lost 0 bases and the J segment 3 bases; nucleotides outside the gene matches: 8. Germline V lookup: CDR1 SGHRS, CDR2 YFSETQ. This CDR3 region has 17 residues. CDR3 loop: CASSLVGTSTGTDTQYF. As DNA, the CDR3 is TGCGCCAGCAGCTTGGTTGGGACTAGCACAGGGACAGATACGCAGTATTTT.